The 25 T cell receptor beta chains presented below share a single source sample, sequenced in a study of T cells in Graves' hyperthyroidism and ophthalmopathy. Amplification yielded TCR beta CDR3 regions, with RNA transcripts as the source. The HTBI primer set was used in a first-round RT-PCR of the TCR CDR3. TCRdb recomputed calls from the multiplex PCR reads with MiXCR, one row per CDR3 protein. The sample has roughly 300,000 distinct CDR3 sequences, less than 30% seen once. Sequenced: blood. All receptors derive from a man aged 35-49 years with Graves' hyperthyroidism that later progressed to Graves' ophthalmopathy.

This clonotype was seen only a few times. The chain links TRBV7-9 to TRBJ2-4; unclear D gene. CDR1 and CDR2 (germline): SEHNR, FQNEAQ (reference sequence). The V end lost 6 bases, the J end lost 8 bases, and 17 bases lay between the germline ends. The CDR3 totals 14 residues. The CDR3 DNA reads TGTGCCAGCAGTCGGAGTTTTTCGCGAGACATTCAGTACTTC. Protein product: CASSRSFSRDIQYF.

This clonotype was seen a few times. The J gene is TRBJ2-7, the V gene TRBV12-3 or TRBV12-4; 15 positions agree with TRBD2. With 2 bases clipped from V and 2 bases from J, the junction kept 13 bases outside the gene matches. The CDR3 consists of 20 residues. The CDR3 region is CASSLRGLGTSGRQTYEQYF. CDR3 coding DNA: TGTGCCAGCAGTTTACGGGGCCTTGGGACTAGCGGGAGGCAAACCTACGAGCAGTACTTC.

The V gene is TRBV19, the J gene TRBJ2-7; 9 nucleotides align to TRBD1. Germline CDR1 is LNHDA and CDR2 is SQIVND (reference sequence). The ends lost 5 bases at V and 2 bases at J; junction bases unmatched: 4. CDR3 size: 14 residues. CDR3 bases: TGTGCCAGTAGTGGGACAGGGAGAACCTACGAGCAGTACTTC. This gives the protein CASSGTGRTYEQYF.

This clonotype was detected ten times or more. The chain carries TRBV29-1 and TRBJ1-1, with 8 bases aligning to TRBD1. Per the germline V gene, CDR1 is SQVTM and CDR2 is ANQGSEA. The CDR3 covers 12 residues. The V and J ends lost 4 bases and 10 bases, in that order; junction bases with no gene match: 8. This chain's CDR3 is CSVVRQGHGAFF. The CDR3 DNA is TGCAGCGTTGTAAGACAGGGGCATGGAGCTTTCTTT.

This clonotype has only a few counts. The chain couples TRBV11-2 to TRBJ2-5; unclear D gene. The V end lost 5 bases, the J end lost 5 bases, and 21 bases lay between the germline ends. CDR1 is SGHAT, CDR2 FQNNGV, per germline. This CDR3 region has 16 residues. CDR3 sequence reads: CASSRTGPHGSETQYF. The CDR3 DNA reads TGTGCCAGCAGCCGAACGGGCCCCCATGGTTCGGAGACCCAGTACTTC.

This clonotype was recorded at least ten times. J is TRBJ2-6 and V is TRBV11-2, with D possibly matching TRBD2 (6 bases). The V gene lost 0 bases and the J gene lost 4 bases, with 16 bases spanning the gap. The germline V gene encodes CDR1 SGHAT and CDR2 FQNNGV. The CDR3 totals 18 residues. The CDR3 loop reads CASSLDLYAGSGANVLTF. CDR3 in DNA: TGTGCCAGCAGCTTAGATCTCTATGCGGGATCCGGGGCCAACGTCCTGACTTTC. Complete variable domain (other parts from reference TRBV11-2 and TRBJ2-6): EAGVAQSPRYKIIEKRQSVAFWCNPISGHATLYWYQQILGQGPKLLIQFQNNGVVDDSQLPKDRFSAERLKGVDSTLKIQPAKLEDSAVYLCASSLDLYAGSGANVLTFGAGSRLTVL.

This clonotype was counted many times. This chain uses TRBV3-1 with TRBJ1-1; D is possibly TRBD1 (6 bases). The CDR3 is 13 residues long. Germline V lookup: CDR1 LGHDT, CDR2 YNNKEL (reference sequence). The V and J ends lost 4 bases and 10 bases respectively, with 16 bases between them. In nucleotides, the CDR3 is TGTGCCAGCAGCCCATCCGGACAGCGCGGAGCTTTCTTT. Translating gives CASSPSGQRGAFF. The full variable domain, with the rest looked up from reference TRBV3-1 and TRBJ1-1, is DTAVSQTPKYLVTQMGNDKSIKCEQNLGHDTMYWYKQDSKKFLKIMFSYNNKELIINETVPNRFSPKSPDKAHLNLHINSLELGDSAVYFCASSPSGQRGAFFGQGTRLTVV.

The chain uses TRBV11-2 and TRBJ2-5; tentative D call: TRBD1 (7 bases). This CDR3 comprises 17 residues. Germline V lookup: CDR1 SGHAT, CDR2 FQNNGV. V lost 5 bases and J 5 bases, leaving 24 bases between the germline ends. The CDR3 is CASSPRQGGGARETQYF. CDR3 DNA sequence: TGTGCCAGCAGCCCCCGACAGGGAGGAGGGGCAAGGGAGACCCAGTACTTC. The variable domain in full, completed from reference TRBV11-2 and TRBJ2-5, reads EAGVAQSPRYKIIEKRQSVAFWCNPISGHATLYWYQQILGQGPKLLIQFQNNGVVDDSQLPKDRFSAERLKGVDSTLKIQPAKLEDSAVYLCASSPRQGGGARETQYFGPGTRLLVL.

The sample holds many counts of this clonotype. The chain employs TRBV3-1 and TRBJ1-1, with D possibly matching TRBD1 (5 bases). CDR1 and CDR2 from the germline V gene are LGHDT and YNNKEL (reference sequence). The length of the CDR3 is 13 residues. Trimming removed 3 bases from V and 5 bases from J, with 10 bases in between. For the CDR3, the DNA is TGTGCCAGCAGCCAGCCCCGGGGGACTGAAGCTTTCTTT. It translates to CASSQPRGTEAFF.

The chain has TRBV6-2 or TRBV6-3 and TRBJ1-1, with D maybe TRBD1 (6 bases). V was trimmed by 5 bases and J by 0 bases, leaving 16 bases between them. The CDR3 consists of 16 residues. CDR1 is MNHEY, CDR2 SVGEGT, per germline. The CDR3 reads CASSKHRTEMNTEAFF. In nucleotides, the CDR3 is TGTGCCAGCAGTAAACACCGGACAGAAATGAACACTGAAGCTTTCTTT.

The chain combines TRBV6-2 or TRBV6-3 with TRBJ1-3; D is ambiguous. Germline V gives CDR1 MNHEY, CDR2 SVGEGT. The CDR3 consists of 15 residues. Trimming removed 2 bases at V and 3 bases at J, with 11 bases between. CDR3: CASSYVPEDGNTIYF. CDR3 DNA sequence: TGTGCCAGCAGTTACGTACCCGAGGATGGAAACACCATATATTTT.

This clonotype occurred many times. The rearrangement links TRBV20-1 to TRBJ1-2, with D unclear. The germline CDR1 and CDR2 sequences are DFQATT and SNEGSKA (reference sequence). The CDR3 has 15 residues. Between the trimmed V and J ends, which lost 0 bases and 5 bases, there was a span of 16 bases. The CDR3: CSARDKKFSYYGYTF. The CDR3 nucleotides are TGCAGTGCTAGAGACAAGAAGTTTTCCTATTATGGCTACACCTTC.

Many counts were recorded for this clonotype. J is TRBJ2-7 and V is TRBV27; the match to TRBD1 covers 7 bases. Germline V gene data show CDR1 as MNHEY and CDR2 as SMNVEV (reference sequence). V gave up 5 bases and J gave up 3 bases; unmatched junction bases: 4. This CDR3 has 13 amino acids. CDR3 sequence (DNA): TGTGCCAGCAGTCCCTGGGACAGCTACGAGCAGTACTTC. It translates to CASSPWDSYEQYF.

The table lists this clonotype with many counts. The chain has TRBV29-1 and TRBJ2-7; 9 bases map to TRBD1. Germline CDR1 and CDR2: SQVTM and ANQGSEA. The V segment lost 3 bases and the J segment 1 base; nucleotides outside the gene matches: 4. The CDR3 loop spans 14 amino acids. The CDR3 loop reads CSVEAGTGSYEQYF. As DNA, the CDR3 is TGCAGCGTTGAGGCCGGGACAGGGTCCTACGAGCAGTACTTC.

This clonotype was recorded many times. CDR3 amino acids: CASTPGMYEQYF. The CDR3 nucleotides read TGTGCCAGCACCCCCGGGATGTACGAGCAGTACTTC. The rearrangement links TRBV12-3 or TRBV12-4 to TRBJ2-7; tentatively, D is TRBD2 (5 bases). This CDR3 contains 12 residues. Trimming took off 7 bases at V and 4 bases at J, with 11 bases between the two ends.

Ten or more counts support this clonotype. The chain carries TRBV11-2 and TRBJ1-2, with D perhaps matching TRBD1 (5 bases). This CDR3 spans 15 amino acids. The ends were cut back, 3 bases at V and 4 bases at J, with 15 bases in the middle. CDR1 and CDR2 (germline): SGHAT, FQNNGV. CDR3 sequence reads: CASSLDTLGGYGYTF. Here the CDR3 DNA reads TGTGCCAGCAGCTTGGACACCCTAGGTGGCTATGGCTACACCTTC.

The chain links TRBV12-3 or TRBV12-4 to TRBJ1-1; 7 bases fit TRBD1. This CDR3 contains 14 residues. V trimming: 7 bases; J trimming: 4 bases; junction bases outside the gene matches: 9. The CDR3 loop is CASNQGGRGTEAFF. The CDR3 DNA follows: TGTGCCAGCAATCAGGGGGGGAGGGGCACTGAAGCTTTCTTT.

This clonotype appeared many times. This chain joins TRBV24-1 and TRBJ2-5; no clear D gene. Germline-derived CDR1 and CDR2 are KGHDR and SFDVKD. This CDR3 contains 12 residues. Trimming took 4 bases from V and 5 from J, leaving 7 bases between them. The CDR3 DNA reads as TGTGCCACCAGTGACACCCGGGAGACCCAGTACTTC. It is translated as CATSDTRETQYF.

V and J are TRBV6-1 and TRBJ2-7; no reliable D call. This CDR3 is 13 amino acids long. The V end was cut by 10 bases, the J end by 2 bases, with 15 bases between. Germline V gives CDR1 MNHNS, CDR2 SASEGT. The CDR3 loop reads CATLDQTAYEQYF. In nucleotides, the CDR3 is TGTGCCACCCTGGATCAGACGGCCTACGAGCAGTACTTC.

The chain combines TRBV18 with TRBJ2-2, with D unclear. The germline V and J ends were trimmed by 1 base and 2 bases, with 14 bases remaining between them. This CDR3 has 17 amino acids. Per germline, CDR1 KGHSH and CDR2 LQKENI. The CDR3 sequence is CASSPQLINSNTGELFF. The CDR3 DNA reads TGTGCCAGCTCACCACAATTAATAAATTCCAACACCGGGGAGCTGTTTTTT. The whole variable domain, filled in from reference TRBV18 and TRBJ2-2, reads NAGVMQNPRHLVRRRGQEARLRCSPMKGHSHVYWYRQLPEEGLKFMVYLQKENIIDESGMPKERFSAEFPKEGPSILRIQQVVRGDSAAYFCASSPQLINSNTGELFFGEGSRLTVL.

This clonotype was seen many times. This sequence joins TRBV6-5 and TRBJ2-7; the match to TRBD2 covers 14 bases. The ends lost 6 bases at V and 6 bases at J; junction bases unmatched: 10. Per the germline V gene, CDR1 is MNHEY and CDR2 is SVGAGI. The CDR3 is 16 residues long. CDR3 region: CASRGPGLAGVSEQYF. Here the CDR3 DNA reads TGTGCCAGCAGGGGGCCGGGACTAGCGGGAGTAAGCGAGCAGTACTTC.

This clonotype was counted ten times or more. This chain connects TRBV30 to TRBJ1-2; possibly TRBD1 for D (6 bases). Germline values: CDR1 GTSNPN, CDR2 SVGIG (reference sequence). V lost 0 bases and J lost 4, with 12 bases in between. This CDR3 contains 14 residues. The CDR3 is CAWSVRRDTYGYTF. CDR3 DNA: TGTGCCTGGAGTGTACGTCGGGACACCTATGGCTACACCTTC.

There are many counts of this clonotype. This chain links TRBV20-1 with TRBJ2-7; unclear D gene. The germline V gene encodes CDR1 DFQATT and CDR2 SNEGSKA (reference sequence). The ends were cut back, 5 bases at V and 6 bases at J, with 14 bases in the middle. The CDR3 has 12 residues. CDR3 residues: CSAPSDGSEQYF. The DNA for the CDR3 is TGCAGTGCTCCCTCGGACGGTAGCGAGCAGTACTTC.

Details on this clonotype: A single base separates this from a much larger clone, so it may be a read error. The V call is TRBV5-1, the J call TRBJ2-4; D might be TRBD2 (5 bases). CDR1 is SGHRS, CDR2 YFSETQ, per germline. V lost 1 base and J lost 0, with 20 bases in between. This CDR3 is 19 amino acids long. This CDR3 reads CASSLLPSGLQPAKNIQYF. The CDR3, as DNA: TGCGCCAGCAGCTTGCTTCCCAGCGGACTCCAACCAGCCAAAAACATTCAGTACTTC.

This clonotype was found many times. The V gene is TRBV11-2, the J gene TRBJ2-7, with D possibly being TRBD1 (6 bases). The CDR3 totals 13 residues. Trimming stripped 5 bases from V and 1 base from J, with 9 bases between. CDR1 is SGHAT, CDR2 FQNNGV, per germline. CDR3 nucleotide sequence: TGTGCCAGCAGCCCGGACAGATCCTACGAGCAGTACTTC. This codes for CASSPDRSYEQYF.